The entry below gives a single TCR beta chain sequence along with its context. The antigen is unknown. Germline V lookup: CDR1 MNHEY, CDR2 SMNVEV (reference sequence). Trimming shortened V by 4 bases and J by 4 bases, and 14 bases separated the two germline ends. The CDR3 runs to 14 residues. Division of CD4+ cells produced a CD45RA+ naive subset and a CD45RA-negative memory subset. This specimen belongs to a study of shared clonotypes between healthy human individuals. Study results and limitations: Clonotype sharing across a few donors was observed for 4.5% to 6.5% of naive CD4 clonotypes.

Method: immunoSEQ multiplex PCR; TCRdb's copy keeps in-frame clones and lacks some. The sample shows over 2 million clones, about 90% of them seen only once. Sequenced: naive CD4+ T cells from PBMCs. The subset is: CD45RA+ positively selected. The source is a man between 18 and 35 years old in good health. Some clones in this sample may be carry-over from other donors' samples. The J gene is TRBJ2-7, the V gene TRBV27; the D gene could be TRBD1 or TRBD2 (5 bases each). The CDR3 spells CASSSAGAEYEQYF. The CDR3, as DNA: TGTGCCAGCAGTTCCGCCGGGGCAGAGTACGAGCAGTACTTC.